This T cell receptor (beta chain) was captured by sequencing in a study of T cell repertoires in cytomegalovirus infection. For the study at large: CMV epitopes in the study were HLA-C-restricted (recently identified) and HLA-B-restricted (well studied). Findings of the study overall: CMV-specific HLA-C-restricted TCR beta clonotypes dominated the ex vivo response. Frequencies of public TCR beta families were cumulated, and this identified carriers of CMV plus the relevant HLA.

The V and J ends lost 1 base and 4 bases respectively, with 10 bases between them. CDR3 length equals 14 residues. Germline V gene data show CDR1 as LNHDA and CDR2 as SQIVND (reference sequence). As for this clonotype: What it binds is not known.

MiXCR, applied by TCRdb to the reads, yields one record per CDR3 protein. In the table there are approximately 1,000,000 distinct CDR3 sequences, approximately 32% of which are singletons. The V call is TRBV19, the J call TRBJ1-1; D may be TRBD1 (5 bases). The receptor was isolated from a human donor in good health (CMV status not recorded). Some clones in this sample may be carry-over from other donors' samples. The material was cultured CD8+ T cells from PBMCs, obtained from culture after CMV antigen stimulation. CDR3: CASSIVTGATEAFF. The DNA for the CDR3 is TGTGCCAGTAGTATAGTAACTGGGGCCACTGAAGCTTTCTTT.